Included here is one T cell receptor (beta chain) sequence, with context. Antigen: not known. This CDR3 region has 11 residues. Losses at the gene ends were 6 bases for V and 9 bases for J; bases not matched to a gene: 4. The data originate from a study of T-cell reconstitution after alpha-beta-depleted transplantation in children. Study findings and constraints: A year post-transplant, T-cell counts and diversity derived mostly from newly produced T cells. At around two months after transplant, the alpha-beta T cells were reportedly derived from several hundred expanded clones that came from non-depleted graft cells. Recipient T cells and thymic progenitors that survived were the source of the high TCRbeta diversity seen at day 60 in some patients.

During its preparation, the TCRbeta library received unique molecular identifiers. TCRdb re-analysed the PCR reads in MiXCR, keeping a single row per CDR3 protein. The sample contains about 220,000 distinct CDR3 sequences, around a sixth of which appear only once. This clonotype was sampled from a male patient aged 2 to 10 who had a stem cell transplant for acute lymphoblastic leukemia, so the T cells may come from the graft donor. The gene calls are TRBV12-3 or TRBV12-4 and TRBJ1-2; 7 bases agree with TRBD1. The starting material was PBMCs, mostly from graft donor cells, obtained 360 days after TCRalphabeta/CD19-depleted stem cell transplant. This CDR3 is CASSPTGSYTF. The DNA of the CDR3 is TGTGCCAGCAGCCCGACAGGGAGCTACACCTTC.